This TCR beta chain was captured in a study of human T cells and chemical hapten exposure. This clonotype appeared many times. The target antigen is unknown. Time point indicated: patch test 2, 6 weeks after DPC sensitization. Sample treatment: therapeutic diphenylcyclopropenone sensitization with weekly scalp DPC. Sequencing started from total RNA isolated from unfractionated whole blood. Study-level findings and limits: In comparison with controls, expanded TCRs gave rise to a significantly larger number of large CDR3 similarity clusters. With regard to DPC sensitization, TCRs above 1 in 1000 frequency did not change.

Single cDNA molecules in the library carried unique molecular identifiers attached during preparation. TCRdb reprocessed the RACE reads via MiXCR and lists one record per CDR3 protein. This table holds about 100,000 distinct CDR3 sequences, roughly 10% found once. The CDR3 sequence is 15 residues long. V was pared by 7 bases and J by 6 bases, with 10 bases of the junction left unmatched. The germline V gene has CDR1 SNHLY and CDR2 FYNNEI. The sequencing here drew on whole blood, taken in connection with sensitization to the hapten diphenylcyclopropenone (DPC). The chain couples TRBV2 to TRBJ2-1; 9 nucleotides align to TRBD1. The receptor was derived from a woman aged 40 to 49 with alopecia areata. Some clones in this sample may be carry-over from other donors' samples. Here the CDR3 DNA reads TGTGCCAGCAACGGGGGGACAGGGCGGAGCAATGAGCAGTTCTTC. It is translated as CASNGGTGRSNEQFF.